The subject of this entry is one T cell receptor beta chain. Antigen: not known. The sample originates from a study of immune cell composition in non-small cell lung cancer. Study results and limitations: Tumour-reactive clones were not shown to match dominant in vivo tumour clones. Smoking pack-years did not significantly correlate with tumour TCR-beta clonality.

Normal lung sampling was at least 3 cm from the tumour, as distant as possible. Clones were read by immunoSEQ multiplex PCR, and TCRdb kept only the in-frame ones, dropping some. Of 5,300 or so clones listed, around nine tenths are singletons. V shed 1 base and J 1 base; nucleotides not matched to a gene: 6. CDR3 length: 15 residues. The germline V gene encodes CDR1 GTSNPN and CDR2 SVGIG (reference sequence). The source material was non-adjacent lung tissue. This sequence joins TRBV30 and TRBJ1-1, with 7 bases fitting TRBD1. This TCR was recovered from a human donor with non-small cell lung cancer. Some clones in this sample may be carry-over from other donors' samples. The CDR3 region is CAWSAGGTANTEAFF. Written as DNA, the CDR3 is TGTGCCTGGAGTGCAGGCGGGACAGCGAACACTGAAGCTTTCTTT.